The sequence of this T cell receptor beta chain was determined in a study of shared clonotypes between healthy human individuals. Study results and caveats: Generally, naive subsets came out with larger estimated richness than memory subsets. Relative to their counterparts shared across all four donors, non-shared clonotypes exhibited diminished generation probabilities.

Losses at the gene ends were 5 bases for V and 1 base for J; bases not matched to a gene: 6. The CDR3 totals 16 residues. Germline CDR1 reads SGHTA; CDR2 reads FQGTGA. A note on this clone: Its antigen is as yet unknown.

Each cell subset's genomic DNA was divided evenly among several immunoSEQ plates. When replicate PCRs were run on sorted subsets, they used around 200 ng DNA, some 33,000 T cell genomes. Repertoires were generated with immunoSEQ multiplex PCR, while TCRdb's copy carries only in-frame clones and drops some. The sample contains around 2,000,000 clones, 90% to 95% of which appear only once. The chain links TRBV7-3 to TRBJ2-5; 11 nucleotides align to TRBD2. Sequencing was carried out using naive CD4+ T cells sorted from blood. Subset defined: CD45RA+ positively selected. This receptor was identified in a young man in good health. CDR3 in amino acids: CASSPHSGGAQETQYF. The CDR3 DNA is TGTGCCAGCAGCCCTCATAGCGGGGGGGCCCAAGAGACCCAGTACTTC.